Below are 18 T cell receptor beta chains sequenced from a single sample in a study of breast tumors, draining lymph nodes, adjacent tissues. Breast cancer patients provided tissue from their axillary draining lymph nodes. TCRdb reprocessed the multiplex PCR reads with MiXCR, giving one entry per CDR3 protein. The sample has about 100,000 distinct CDR3 sequences; 21% are singletons. The sequencing input was axillary lymph node tissue. The receptors stem from a female donor with breast cancer. Some clones in this sample may be carry-over from other donors' samples.

In its sample, this clonotype was seen many times. This rearrangement joins TRBV6-5 to TRBJ1-2; 8 nucleotides agree with TRBD1. From germline, CDR1 is MNHEY and CDR2 SVGAGI. With V trimmed by 7 bases and J by 3 bases, 7 bases remained unmatched. This CDR3 comprises 14 residues. DNA of the CDR3: TGTGCCAGCAAGCTGACAGGGGAGCACTATGGCTACACCTTC. This sequence encodes CASKLTGEHYGYTF.

With regard to this clonotype: One end of the junction does not line up with germline, which may come from a read error. The chain is built from TRBV7-2 and TRBJ2-7; D uncertain. Germline CDR1 reads SGHTA; CDR2 reads FQGNSA. The CDR3 has 12 residues. CDR3: CASSLMAYEQYF. The CDR3 coding sequence is TGTGCCAGTAGCTTAATGGCCTACGAGCAGTACTTC. Full variable domain (missing parts from reference TRBV7-2 and TRBJ2-7): GAGVSQSPSNKVTEKGKDVELRCDPISGHTALYWYRQSLGQGLEFLIYFQGNSAPDKSGLPSDRFSAERTGGSVSTLTIQRTQQEDSAVYLCASSLMAYEQYFGPGTRLTVT.

This clonotype has at least ten counts. J is TRBJ2-3 and V is TRBV5-1, with TRBD2 matching 14 bases. V gave up 4 bases and J gave up 3 bases; unmatched junction bases: 16. CDR1 SGHRS and CDR2 YFSETQ come from the germline V gene. The CDR3 loop spans 20 amino acids. CDR3 DNA sequence: TGCGCCAGCAGCCCGGGGTGGGGGACTAGCGGGAGATCAGCGACAGATACGCAGTATTTT. This encodes CASSPGWGTSGRSATDTQYF.

This clonotype came up many times. The chain recombines TRBV5-6 with TRBJ1-6; TRBD1 matches at 8 bases. V lost 1 base and J lost 10; bases outside the gene matches: 7. This CDR3 is built from 15 residues. Germline-derived CDR1 and CDR2 are SGHDT and YYEEEE. CDR3 coding DNA: TGTGCCAGCAGCTTGCTCAGGGGGCGAAGATCACCCCTCCACTTT. Its protein product is CASSLLRGRRSPLHF.

The chain combines TRBV19 with TRBJ1-1, with TRBD1 as a possible D gene (5 bases). The CDR3 covers 14 residues. Germline CDR1 and CDR2: LNHDA and SQIVND (reference sequence). Trimming pared 10 bases from V and 2 bases from J, leaving 17 bases between. The CDR3 protein is CATHPGTDNTEAFF. The CDR3 region has the DNA TGTGCCACTCATCCCGGGACGGACAACACTGAAGCTTTCTTT. Full variable domain (missing parts from reference TRBV19 and TRBJ1-1): DGGITQSPKYLFRKEGQNVTLSCEQNLNHDAMYWYRQDPGQGLRLIYYSQIVNDFQKGDIAEGYSVSREKKESFPLTVTSAQKNPTAFYLCATHPGTDNTEAFFGQGTRLTVV.

This clonotype was recorded many times. The V gene is TRBV3-1, the J gene TRBJ1-5; no definite D call. This CDR3 has 13 residues. Germline V gives CDR1 LGHDT, CDR2 YNNKEL (reference sequence). The V and J ends lost 6 bases and 0 bases respectively, with 6 bases between them. DNA of the CDR3: TGTGCCAGCAGTCATTATAGCAATCAGCCCCAGCATTTT. It is translated as CASSHYSNQPQHF.

The J gene is TRBJ2-1, the V gene TRBV5-4; tentatively, D is TRBD1 (5 bases). Germline V gene sequence: CDR1 SGHNT, CDR2 YYREEE (reference sequence). Trimming cost V 4 bases and J 9 bases, with 14 bases left between them. The CDR3 contains 13 residues. CDR3 residues: CASSQTVRSEQFF. The DNA for the CDR3 is TGTGCCAGCAGCCAGACAGTTCGTAGTGAGCAGTTCTTC.

This chain uses TRBV9 with TRBJ2-4; D is unclear. The V gene's germline CDR1 is SGDLS and CDR2 YYNGEE. This CDR3 region has 13 residues. Trimming took 3 bases from V and 3 from J, leaving 7 bases between them. The CDR3, as DNA: TGTGCCAGCAGCGGGGTAGTCAAAAACATTCAGTACTTC. This translates into CASSGVVKNIQYF. The whole variable domain, filled in from reference TRBV9 and TRBJ2-4, reads DSGVTQTPKHLITATGQRVTLRCSPRSGDLSVYWYQQSLDQGLQFLIQYYNGEERAKGNILERFSAQQFPDLHSELNLSSLELGDSALYFCASSGVVKNIQYFGAGTRLSVL.

This clonotype was observed once. This chain joins TRBV28 and TRBJ2-5; D perhaps matches TRBD2 (6 bases). From germline, CDR1 is MDHEN and CDR2 SYDVKM. The CDR3 is 16 residues long. V was shortened by 6 bases and J by 0 bases, with 17 bases between the two germline ends. Here the CDR3 DNA reads TGTGCCAGCAGCTCGCCGGGACTTTCGTACCAAGAGACCCAGTACTTC. Translated, it gives CASSSPGLSYQETQYF.

This clonotype was recorded many times. The chain uses TRBV2 and TRBJ2-3; TRBD2 aligns across 8 bases. This CDR3 spans 16 amino acids. Germline V gene sequence: CDR1 SNHLY, CDR2 FYNNEI. Germline trimming cut 2 bases from V and 6 bases from J; bases unmatched to any gene: 10. CDR3 sequence (DNA): TGTGCCAGCAGTGAACCTCGTGCGGGAGGTTATGATACGCAGTATTTT. Translated, it gives CASSEPRAGGYDTQYF. Full variable domain (outside the CDR3, taken from reference TRBV2 and TRBJ2-3): EPEVTQTPSHQVTQMGQEVILRCVPISNHLYFYWYRQILGQKVEFLVSFYNNEISEKSEIFDDQFSVERPDGSNFTLKIRSTKLEDSAMYFCASSEPRAGGYDTQYFGPGTRLTVL.

This clonotype has at least ten counts. The chain links TRBV19 to TRBJ1-2; D is uncertain. This CDR3 region has 16 residues. In germline, CDR1 is LNHDA, CDR2 SQIVND (reference sequence). The V end was cut by 5 bases, the J end by 1 base, with 17 bases between. Here the CDR3 reads CASSLSPVTLNYGYTF. Here the CDR3 DNA reads TGTGCCAGTAGTCTATCTCCGGTGACTCTTAACTATGGCTACACCTTC.

Ten or more counts support this clonotype. The chain employs TRBV11-2 and TRBJ1-6; TRBD1 is a possible D gene (6 bases). Germline loops: CDR1 SGHAT, CDR2 FQNNGV. This CDR3 region has 18 residues. V was shortened by 8 bases and J by 5 bases, with 25 bases between the two germline ends. The CDR3 DNA is TGTGCCAGCGGCCTCAACAGGGAGCCGGGGTCTGATAATTCACCCCTCCACTTT. Translation: CASGLNREPGSDNSPLHF.

V usage is TRBV4-2 and J usage is TRBJ1-1; D call uncertain. The V and J ends lost 1 base and 2 bases respectively, with 17 bases between them. Germline loops: CDR1 LGHNA, CDR2 YNFKEQ. This CDR3 is 17 amino acids long. DNA for the CDR3: TGTGCCAGCAGCCAAGGAATAACGAACCGAATAAACACTGAAGCTTTCTTT. Its translation is CASSQGITNRINTEAFF.

The table lists this clonotype with many counts. The chain couples TRBV2 to TRBJ2-1; possibly TRBD2 for D (6 bases). With 7 bases removed from V and 5 bases from J, the gap between germline ends came to 12 bases. The germline gives CDR1 SNHLY, CDR2 FYNNEI. The CDR3 covers 13 residues. The CDR3 nucleotides are TGTGCCAGCACCCCGGGACTCAACAATGAGCAGTTCTTC. This translates into CASTPGLNNEQFF.

Many counts were recorded for this clonotype. V is TRBV5-1 and J is TRBJ2-3; 7 nucleotides match TRBD1. Germline loops: CDR1 SGHRS, CDR2 YFSETQ. J gave up 1 base and V 4 bases, and 3 bases lay outside the gene matches. The CDR3 extends over 14 amino acids. This CDR3 is CASSLGQRTDTQYF. For the CDR3, the DNA is TGCGCCAGCAGCCTGGGACAGCGCACAGATACGCAGTATTTT.

Remarks on this clonotype: One base away lies a much larger clone, so this may be a sequencing read error. The chain combines TRBV3-1 with TRBJ1-3; 8 bases agree with TRBD1. Germline CDR1 LGHDT, CDR2 YNNKEL (reference sequence). There are 14 residues in the CDR3. The CDR3 is CASSDRGFGNSIYF. The CDR3 DNA reads as TGTGCCAGCAGCGACAGGGGCTTTGGAAACTCCATATATTTT.

As to this clonotype: A much bigger clone sits one base away, suggesting this may be a read error. The chain employs TRBV19 and TRBJ2-5; no definite D call. There are 14 residues in the CDR3. Per germline, CDR1 LNHDA and CDR2 SQIVND (reference sequence). This CDR3 reads CASSIVWSQPRISF. CDR3 in DNA: TGTGCCAGTAGTATAGTATGGTCCCAACCTCGAATAAGTTTC.

This chain links TRBV6-2 or TRBV6-3 with TRBJ1-5; D is unclear. The CDR3 runs to 14 residues. Germline CDR1 is MNHEY and CDR2 is SVGEGT. Trimming took 0 bases from V and 5 from J, leaving 8 bases between them. CDR3 loop: CASSYSGRDQPQHF. The DNA for the CDR3 is TGTGCCAGCAGTTACTCTGGAAGGGATCAGCCCCAGCATTTT.